The 30 T cell receptor beta chains below come from one sample, sequenced in a study of blood T cell repertoires in COVID-19. This table comes from immunoSEQ multiplex PCR, and its TCRdb copy is limited to in-frame clones, with some not included. The table has a few hundred thousand clones, around 85% seen once. Sample: PBMCs or T cells enriched from blood (not recorded which). Receptor source: a woman between 45 and 65 years old in a cohort exposed to, infected with or recovered from COVID-19 (not recorded which).

The V gene is TRBV7-8, the J gene TRBJ2-5; 9 bases map to TRBD2. Per the germline V gene, CDR1 is SGHVS and CDR2 is FQNEAQ. The trim removed 6 bases at V and 7 bases at J, leaving 6 bases unmatched. The CDR3 is 13 amino acids. The CDR3 spells CASSPRRGGTQYF. CDR3 bases: TGTGCCAGCAGTCCCCGGCGGGGGGGGACCCAGTACTTC.

The rearrangement joins TRBV11-2 to TRBJ1-1; D is possibly TRBD1 (5 bases). The CDR3 runs to 17 residues. V was clipped by 5 bases and J by 3 bases, with 22 bases between them. Germline-derived CDR1 and CDR2 are SGHAT and FQNNGV. The CDR3 sequence is CASSPGHGRGLYTEAFF. CDR3 in DNA: TGTGCCAGCAGCCCCGGGCATGGGAGGGGTCTCTACACTGAAGCTTTCTTT.

The chain is built from TRBV4-3 and TRBJ1-4; maybe TRBD1 (5 bases). The CDR3 is made up of 15 amino acids. V shed 4 bases and J shed 0 bases, with 9 bases lying between them. CDR1 is LGHNA and CDR2 is YSLEER in the germline V gene. CDR3 residues: CASSRAGTTNEKLFF. CDR3 sequence (DNA): TGCGCCAGCAGCCGTGCAGGGACAACTAATGAAAAACTGTTTTTT.

The rearrangement joins TRBV28 to TRBJ1-2; 8 bases are shared with TRBD1. V was clipped by 7 bases and J by 8 bases; unmatched bases: 12. The CDR3 spans 14 residues. CDR1 and CDR2 (germline): MDHEN, SYDVKM. CDR3 sequence reads: CASTPVGRGRGYTF. CDR3 DNA sequence: TGTGCCAGCACCCCGGTTGGCAGGGGGCGCGGCTACACCTTC.

The rearrangement links TRBV5-4 to TRBJ1-3, with 9 positions matching TRBD1. The CDR3 is 19 residues long. CDR1 and CDR2 (germline): SGHNT, YYREEE (reference sequence). J was trimmed by 0 bases and V by 2 bases; bases with no gene match: 12. The CDR3 is CASSFSPPGQGSSGNTIYF. CDR3 DNA sequence: TGTGCCAGCAGCTTTTCCCCCCCGGGACAGGGATCCTCTGGAAACACCATATATTTT.

The genes are TRBV7-8 and TRBJ2-5; no reliable D call. Germline V lookup: CDR1 SGHVS, CDR2 FQNEAQ. Trimming pared 4 bases from V and 1 base from J, leaving 13 bases between. This CDR3 is built from 15 residues. DNA for the CDR3: TGTGCCAGCAGCTCCCAGGAAAGGCGCCAAGAGACCCAGTACTTC. Translating it yields CASSSQERRQETQYF.

The chain combines TRBV7-9 with TRBJ1-1; D is unclear. Trimming removed 6 bases at V and 0 bases at J, with 8 bases between. The germline gives CDR1 SEHNR, CDR2 FQNEAQ (reference sequence). The CDR3 totals 13 residues. The CDR3 nucleotides are TGTGCCAGCAGTCCAGAGGTGAACACTGAAGCTTTCTTT. Residues: CASSPEVNTEAFF.

The rearrangement links TRBV28 to TRBJ2-6, with D tentatively TRBD1 (6 bases). The CDR3 is 17 residues long. The ends were cut back, 7 bases at V and 1 base at J, with 17 bases in the middle. Germline V CDR1 and CDR2: MDHEN, SYDVKM. CDR3 region: CASNPGTTRSGANVLTF. DNA for the CDR3: TGTGCCAGCAATCCCGGGACAACGAGATCTGGGGCCAACGTCCTGACTTTC.

This chain uses TRBV6-5 with TRBJ2-7; perhaps TRBD2 as D (5 bases). The CDR3 sequence is 14 residues long. Germline values: CDR1 MNHEY, CDR2 SVGAGI. V lost 4 bases, J lost 4 bases, and 14 bases lay in between. The CDR3 DNA sequence: TGTGCCAGCAGTTCTCTTCGGGGTTTTTACGAGCAGTACTTC. Residues: CASSSLRGFYEQYF.

V and J are TRBV5-1 and TRBJ1-1; D gene uncertain. Trimming stripped 2 bases from V and 0 bases from J, with 14 bases between. The CDR3 sequence is 16 residues long. Germline loops: CDR1 SGHRS, CDR2 YFSETQ. CDR3 sequence: CASSLWSGIMNTEAFF. The DNA of the CDR3 is TGCGCCAGCAGCTTATGGTCAGGAATAATGAACACTGAAGCTTTCTTT.

The V gene is TRBV5-1, the J gene TRBJ2-5, with D perhaps matching TRBD2 (5 bases). Germline V gene sequence: CDR1 SGHRS, CDR2 YFSETQ. The CDR3 spans 16 residues. Trimming left V 1 base short and J 4 bases short, with 17 bases between. In DNA form, the CDR3 reads TGCGCCAGCAGCTTGAATGGTCCCCCCGGACTAGAGACCCAGTACTTC. Protein sequence: CASSLNGPPGLETQYF.

The V call is TRBV25-1, the J call TRBJ1-6; tentative D call: TRBD1 (6 bases). Germline assignment: CDR1 MGHDK and CDR2 SYGVNS. The CDR3 runs 15 residues. V gave up 0 bases and J gave up 8 bases, with 11 bases separating them. The chain's CDR3 is CASSEYQGTYSPLHF. The CDR3, as DNA: TGTGCCAGCAGTGAATATCAGGGGACCTATTCACCCCTCCACTTT.

This chain uses TRBV19 with TRBJ2-3; 7 positions agree with TRBD1. In germline, CDR1 is LNHDA, CDR2 SQIVND (reference sequence). After removal of 9 bases from V and 0 bases from J, the junction contained 9 bases not matched to a gene. The CDR3 runs to 15 residues. The CDR3 region is CASRGRQGSTDTQYF. DNA of the CDR3: TGTGCCAGCCGAGGCCGACAGGGAAGCACAGATACGCAGTATTTT. The complete variable domain, with remaining parts taken from reference TRBV19 and TRBJ2-3, reads DGGITQSPKYLFRKEGQNVTLSCEQNLNHDAMYWYRQDPGQGLRLIYYSQIVNDFQKGDIAEGYSVSREKKESFPLTVTSAQKNPTAFYLCASRGRQGSTDTQYFGPGTRLTVL.

The V call is TRBV10-3, the J call TRBJ1-2, with 9 bases lining up with TRBD1. This CDR3 is built from 13 residues. In germline, CDR1 is ENHRY, CDR2 SYGVKD. V was pared by 11 bases and J by 8 bases, with 12 bases of the junction left unmatched. As DNA, the CDR3 is TGTGCCGTCGAGGGACAGGGAATGCGAGGCTACACCTTC. Protein sequence: CAVEGQGMRGYTF.

This clone has just one count. V is TRBV6-5 and J is TRBJ1-2, with D perhaps matching TRBD1 (6 bases). Germline V gene data show CDR1 as MNHEY and CDR2 as SVGAGI. The V gene lost 5 bases and the J gene lost 3 bases, with 10 bases spanning the gap. CDR3 size: 13 residues. The CDR3 sequence is CASSRTDHYGYTF. For the CDR3, the DNA is TGTGCCAGCAGTCGGACAGATCACTATGGCTACACCTTC.

This chain uses TRBV4-3 with TRBJ1-2; 10 nucleotides match TRBD1. This CDR3 has 15 amino acids. V lost 4 bases and J lost 5; bases outside the gene matches: 7. Per the germline V gene, CDR1 is LGHNA and CDR2 is YSLEER. This CDR3 is CASSRETGGSYGYTF. Here the CDR3 DNA reads TGCGCCAGCAGCCGAGAGACAGGGGGCAGTTATGGCTACACCTTC.

V usage is TRBV24-1 and J usage is TRBJ1-3; tentative D call: TRBD1 (5 bases). Germline V gene data show CDR1 as KGHDR and CDR2 as SFDVKD. With 5 bases removed from V and 1 base from J, the gap between germline ends came to 14 bases. The CDR3 totals 16 residues. The CDR3 sequence is CATSVGANPSGNTIYF. The CDR3 DNA follows: TGTGCCACCAGTGTTGGGGCAAACCCTTCTGGAAACACCATATATTTT.

The chain joins TRBV7-2 to TRBJ1-4; D may be TRBD1 (6 bases). Trimming stripped 1 base from V and 0 bases from J, with 15 bases between. This CDR3 comprises 18 residues. Germline CDR1 SGHTA, CDR2 FQGNSA. The CDR3 sequence: CASSLGQGWGTTNEKLFF. DNA of the CDR3: TGTGCCAGCAGCTTAGGTCAGGGGTGGGGCACAACTAATGAAAAACTGTTTTTT.

The V call is TRBV6-5, the J call TRBJ2-1; TRBD1 might be the D (6 bases). The V and J ends lost 0 bases and 9 bases respectively, with 18 bases between them. The CDR3 is 16 amino acids. Germline V gene sequence: CDR1 MNHEY, CDR2 SVGAGI. CDR3 bases: TGTGCCAGCAGTTACTCAGGTCTGGGGGCGCGGGCTGAGCAGTTCTTC. This translates into CASSYSGLGARAEQFF.

J is TRBJ2-1 and V is TRBV6-5; D gene unclear. CDR3 size: 14 residues. Trimming shortened V by 6 bases and J by 2 bases, and 11 bases separated the two germline ends. Germline V CDR1 and CDR2: MNHEY, SVGAGI. The CDR3 loop reads CASSPFVTYNEQFF. The CDR3 nucleotides are TGTGCCAGCAGCCCCTTCGTTACCTACAATGAGCAGTTCTTC.

The chain couples TRBV5-6 to TRBJ2-1; tentative D call: TRBD1 (5 bases). Trimming took off 1 base at V and 9 bases at J, with 11 bases between the two ends. The CDR3 extends over 13 amino acids. Germline V gives CDR1 SGHDT, CDR2 YYEEEE. The CDR3: CASSLLGAPEQFF. CDR3 in DNA: TGTGCCAGCAGCTTGTTAGGGGCCCCTGAGCAGTTCTTC.

The V and J genes are TRBV4-3 and TRBJ2-7; D might be TRBD1 (6 bases). Germline assignment: CDR1 LGHNA and CDR2 YSLEER. V was shortened by 3 bases and J by 5 bases, with 11 bases between the two germline ends. CDR3 length: 13 residues. The CDR3 DNA follows: TGCGCCAGCAGCCATAACAGGGTGGACGAGCAGTACTTC. It yields the protein CASSHNRVDEQYF.

This rearrangement joins TRBV6-6 to TRBJ1-2, with D possibly TRBD1 on 6 matching bases. This CDR3 is built from 14 residues. Germline V gene sequence: CDR1 MNHNY, CDR2 SVGAGI (reference sequence). Trimming stripped 6 bases from V and 1 base from J, with 12 bases between. The DNA of the CDR3 is TGTGCCAGCAGGGAGGCAGGGGATAACTATGGCTACACCTTC. This codes for CASREAGDNYGYTF.

The rearrangement links TRBV7-9 to TRBJ1-2; 8 bases map to TRBD1. Germline CDR1 SEHNR, CDR2 FQNEAQ (reference sequence). The CDR3 is 14 amino acids. Losses at the gene ends were 5 bases for V and 6 bases for J; bases not matched to a gene: 8. CDR3: CASSPRQGQNGYTF. CDR3 DNA: TGTGCCAGCAGCCCCCGACAGGGGCAAAATGGCTACACCTTC. The full variable domain, in which reference TRBV7-9 and TRBJ1-2 provide the parts outside the CDR3, is DTGVSQNPRHKITKRGQNVTFRCDPISEHNRLYWYRQTLGQGPEFLTYFQNEAQLEKSRLLSDRFSAERPKGSFSTLEIQRTEQGDSAMYLCASSPRQGQNGYTFGSGTRLTVV.

V and J are TRBV7-2 and TRBJ1-2, with D uncertain. Germline V gives CDR1 SGHTA, CDR2 FQGNSA. This CDR3 has 11 amino acids. V dropped 2 bases and J dropped 7 bases, with 5 bases sitting between them. CDR3 protein: CASSLYSGYTF. The CDR3 DNA reads as TGTGCCAGCAGCTTATATAGTGGCTACACCTTC.

The chain has TRBV6-5 and TRBJ1-1; D perhaps matches TRBD1 (5 bases). CDR3 size: 15 residues. V gave up 4 bases and J gave up 8 bases, with 20 bases separating them. Germline values: CDR1 MNHEY, CDR2 SVGAGI. The CDR3, as DNA: TGTGCCAGCAGTTTTCTCAAACTCCAGGGTTTGGAAGCTTTCTTT. It encodes CASSFLKLQGLEAFF.

This chain connects TRBV30 to TRBJ2-5, with 7 positions matching TRBD1. Germline CDR1 reads GTSNPN; CDR2 reads SVGIG (reference sequence). This CDR3 has 19 amino acids. With V trimmed by 2 bases and J by 3 bases, 21 bases remained unmatched. CDR3 residues: CAWSTQTGSFFDLEETQYF. The CDR3 nucleotides read TGTGCCTGGAGTACCCAGACAGGGTCCTTTTTTGACTTAGAAGAGACCCAGTACTTC.

This clone occurred a few times. CDR3 bases: TGTGCCAGTGGAAGACAGGGGCCCTATGGCTACACCTTC. It encodes CASGRQGPYGYTF. This chain joins TRBV19 and TRBJ1-2, with 8 bases aligning to TRBD1. The V and J ends lost 8 bases and 4 bases, in that order; junction bases with no gene match: 6. The germline V gene has CDR1 LNHDA and CDR2 SQIVND (reference sequence). CDR3 length: 13 residues.

The rearrangement joins TRBV21-1 to TRBJ2-5; the D call in the table, TRBD1, was not verified against the DNA. TRBV21-1 is a documented pseudogene. The CDR3 has 14 amino acids. CDR3 sequence: CASMQTGFQETQYF. The DNA of the CDR3 is TGTGCCAGCATGCAGACAGGGTTCCAAGAGACCCAGTACTTC.

This rearrangement joins TRBV29-1 to TRBJ2-3; 7 positions agree with TRBD2. V lost 4 bases and J lost 6; bases outside the gene matches: 13. Germline V CDR1 and CDR2: SQVTM, ANQGSEA. The CDR3 runs to 15 residues. In DNA, the CDR3 is TGCAGCGTTGGTTCGGGCGGAGTTAGCGGGGATACGCAGTATTTT. Its translation is CSVGSGGVSGDTQYF.